This TCR beta chain was identified during a study of shared clonotypes between healthy human individuals. General study findings and limits: Generation probabilities were higher for clonotypes shared across all four sorted-subset donors than for unshared ones. On the whole, naive subsets had larger estimated richness than memory subsets had. The donor pool, a small one, limited the genetic and exposure-history diversity represented.

Notes on this clone: The antigen is undetermined.

The genomic DNA of each subset was split evenly across several immunoSEQ plates. Some clones are missing from TCRdb's copy, which holds only in-frame ones; the method was immunoSEQ multiplex PCR. The sample shows fewer than 1.4 million clones, 75% to 85% of them seen only once. J was trimmed by 8 bases and V by 2 bases; bases with no gene match: 7. The length of the CDR3 is 14 residues. Germline V CDR1 and CDR2: SGHVS, FQNEAQ. Sample: memory CD4+ T cells from PBMCs. Specified subset: CD45RA-negative fraction. The source is a man aged 18 to 29 in good health. Some clones in this sample may be carry-over from other donors' samples. The genes are TRBV7-8 and TRBJ1-2; 8 nucleotides agree with TRBD1. This CDR3 reads CASSLFGQGFGYTF. The CDR3 bases are TGTGCCAGCAGCTTATTCGGACAGGGCTTCGGCTACACCTTC.